One and the same sample provided the 6 T cell receptor beta chains below, sequenced in a study of CD8 T cells in ankylosing spondylitis. TCRdb re-derived calls from the 5' RACE reads in MiXCR, one entry per CDR3 protein. The sample contains over 600,000 distinct CDR3 sequences, around 17% of which appear only once. The antigens these receptors bind are not known. General observations from the study: Several highly homologous variants made up a TCR beta motif that seemed to typify ankylosing spondylitis blood.

Sequencing used blood, either unsorted or a sorted T cell fraction (not recorded which). The receptor source for this set is a male donor with ankylosing spondylitis.

This clonotype showed up just a few times. This chain uses TRBV11-2 with TRBJ2-7; 13 bases are shared with TRBD2. Germline loops: CDR1 SGHAT, CDR2 FQNNGV. Losses at the gene ends were 2 bases for V and 5 bases for J; bases not matched to a gene: 6. The CDR3 is 16 residues long. The CDR3 protein is CASSLRRTSGRDEQYF. The CDR3 DNA follows: TGTGCCAGCAGCTTAAGGCGGACTAGCGGGAGAGACGAGCAGTACTTC.

Concerning this clonotype: An end of the junction does not agree with germline; a read error may underlie this. The chain links TRBV7-9 to TRBJ2-7; TRBD2 might be the D (6 bases). The V gene's germline CDR1 is SEHNR and CDR2 FQNEAQ (reference sequence). This CDR3 has 13 residues. The CDR3 sequence: CASSVTSSHEQYF. CDR3 coding DNA: TGTGCCAGCAGCGTCACTAGCTCCCACGAGCAGTACTTC.

This sequence joins TRBV20-1 and TRBJ1-5; maybe TRBD1 (5 bases). The CDR3 consists of 14 residues. V shed 0 bases and J shed 2 bases, with 8 bases lying between them. Per the germline V gene, CDR1 is DFQATT and CDR2 is SNEGSKA (reference sequence). CDR3 residues: CSARDLGGNQPQHF. In nucleotides, the CDR3 is TGCAGTGCTAGAGATTTGGGGGGCAATCAGCCCCAGCATTTT.

The CDR3 here is CASSLISGHQPQHF. DNA for the CDR3: TGTGCCAGCAGCTTAATCAGTGGGCATCAGCCCCAGCATTTT. The chain recombines TRBV7-2 with TRBJ1-5, with no clear D. The CDR3 length is 14 residues. Trimming pared 2 bases from V and 5 bases from J, leaving 10 bases between. Germline CDR1 SGHTA, CDR2 FQGNSA.

This chain connects TRBV5-1 to TRBJ1-6, with 7 bases that match TRBD1. The junction had 3 bases not matched to a gene; V was cut back by 4 bases and J by 8 bases. There are 13 residues in the CDR3. Germline V gives CDR1 SGHRS, CDR2 YFSETQ. This CDR3 is CASSVDRDSPLHF. CDR3 coding DNA: TGCGCCAGCAGCGTCGACAGGGATTCACCCCTCCACTTT.

V is TRBV11-2 and J is TRBJ1-2, with D perhaps matching TRBD1 (6 bases). Trimming shortened V by 5 bases and J by 6 bases, and 13 bases separated the two germline ends. The CDR3 totals 13 residues. Germline V gene sequence: CDR1 SGHAT, CDR2 FQNNGV. The CDR3 loop reads CASSIFQGNGYTF. The CDR3, as DNA: TGTGCCAGCAGCATTTTCCAGGGGAATGGCTACACCTTC.